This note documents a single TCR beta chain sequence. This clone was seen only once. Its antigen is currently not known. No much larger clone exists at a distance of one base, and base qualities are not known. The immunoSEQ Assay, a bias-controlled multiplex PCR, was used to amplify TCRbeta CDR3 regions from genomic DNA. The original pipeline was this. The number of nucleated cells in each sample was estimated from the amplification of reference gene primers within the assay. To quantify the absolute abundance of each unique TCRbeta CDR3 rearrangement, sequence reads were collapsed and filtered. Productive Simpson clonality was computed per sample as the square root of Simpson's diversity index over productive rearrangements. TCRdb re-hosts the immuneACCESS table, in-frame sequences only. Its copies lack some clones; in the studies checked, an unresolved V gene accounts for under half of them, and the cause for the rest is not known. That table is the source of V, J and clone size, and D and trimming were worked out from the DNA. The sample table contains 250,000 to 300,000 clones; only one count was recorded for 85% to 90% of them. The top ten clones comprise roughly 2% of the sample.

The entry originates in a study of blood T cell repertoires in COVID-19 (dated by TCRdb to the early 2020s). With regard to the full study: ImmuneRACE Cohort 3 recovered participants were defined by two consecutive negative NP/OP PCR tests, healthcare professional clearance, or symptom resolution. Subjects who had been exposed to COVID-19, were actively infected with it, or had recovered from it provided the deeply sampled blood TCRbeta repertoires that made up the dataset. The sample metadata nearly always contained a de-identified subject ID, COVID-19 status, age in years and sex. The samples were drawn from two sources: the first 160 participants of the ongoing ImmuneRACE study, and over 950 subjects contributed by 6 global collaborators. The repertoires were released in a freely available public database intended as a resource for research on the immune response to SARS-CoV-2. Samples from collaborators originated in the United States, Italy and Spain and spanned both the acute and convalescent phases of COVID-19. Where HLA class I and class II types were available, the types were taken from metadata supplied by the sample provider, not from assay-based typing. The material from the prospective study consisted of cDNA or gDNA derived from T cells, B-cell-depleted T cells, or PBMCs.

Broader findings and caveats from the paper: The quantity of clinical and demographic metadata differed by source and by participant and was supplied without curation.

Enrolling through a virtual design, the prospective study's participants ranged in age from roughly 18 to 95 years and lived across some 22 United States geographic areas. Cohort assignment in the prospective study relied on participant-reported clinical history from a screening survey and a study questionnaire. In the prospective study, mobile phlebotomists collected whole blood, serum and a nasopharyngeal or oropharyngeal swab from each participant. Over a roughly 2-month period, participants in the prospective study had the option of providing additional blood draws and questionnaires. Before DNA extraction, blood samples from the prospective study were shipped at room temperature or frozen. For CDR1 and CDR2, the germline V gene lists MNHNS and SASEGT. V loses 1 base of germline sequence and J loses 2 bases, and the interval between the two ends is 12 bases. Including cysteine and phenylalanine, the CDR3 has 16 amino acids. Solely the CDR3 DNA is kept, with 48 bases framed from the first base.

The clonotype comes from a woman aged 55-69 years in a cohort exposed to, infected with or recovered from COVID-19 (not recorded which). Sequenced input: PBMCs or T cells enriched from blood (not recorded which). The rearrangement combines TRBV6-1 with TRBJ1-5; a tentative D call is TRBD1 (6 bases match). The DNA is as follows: TGTGCCAGCAGTGAAGGACAGGCCACCCGCAATCAGCCCCAGCATTTT. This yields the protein CASSEGQATRNQPQHF.